This TCR beta chain was documented in a study of T cell changes during pregnancy in multiple sclerosis. Some clones are missing from TCRdb's copy, which holds only in-frame ones; the method was immunoSEQ multiplex PCR. This sample has approximately 130,000 clones, with 80% to 95% found just once. The receptor was derived from a female donor with multiple sclerosis, enrolled in a pregnancy study. Sequences were derived from peripheral blood, sampled before pregnancy.

The CDR3 sequence is CASSTKLGGTQYF. The DNA of the CDR3 is TGTGCCAGCAGCACCAAGCTCGGGGGGACCCAGTACTTC. The chain couples TRBV7-6 to TRBJ2-5; a possible D gene is TRBD2 (6 bases). Germline V gives CDR1 SGHVS, CDR2 FNYEAQ. V lost 5 bases and J lost 7, with 14 bases in between. The CDR3 is made up of 13 amino acids. Looking up the rest from reference TRBV7-6 and TRBJ2-5 gives the full variable domain: GAGVSQSPRYKVTKRGQDVALRCDPISGHVSLYWYRQALGQGPEFLTYFNYEAQQDKSGLPNDRFSAERPEGSISTLTIQRTEQRDSAMYRCASSTKLGGTQYFGPGTRLLVL.